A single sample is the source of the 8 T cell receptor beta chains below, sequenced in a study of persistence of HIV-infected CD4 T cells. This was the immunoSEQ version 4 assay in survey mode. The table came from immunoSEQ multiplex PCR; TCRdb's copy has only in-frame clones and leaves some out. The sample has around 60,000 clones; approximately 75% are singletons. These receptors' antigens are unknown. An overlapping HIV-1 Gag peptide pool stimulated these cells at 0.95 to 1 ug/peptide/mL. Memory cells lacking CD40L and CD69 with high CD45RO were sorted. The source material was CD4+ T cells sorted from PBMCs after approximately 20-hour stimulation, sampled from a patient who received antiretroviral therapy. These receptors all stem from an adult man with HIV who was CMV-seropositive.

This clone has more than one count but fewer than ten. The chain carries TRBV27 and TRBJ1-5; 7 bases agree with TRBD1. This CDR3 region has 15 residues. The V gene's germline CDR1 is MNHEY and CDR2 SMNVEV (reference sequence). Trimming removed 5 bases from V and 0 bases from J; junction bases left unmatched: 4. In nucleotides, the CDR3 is TGTGCCAGCAGTCCCCACAGGGGTAGCAATCAGCCCCAGCATTTT. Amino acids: CASSPHRGSNQPQHF.

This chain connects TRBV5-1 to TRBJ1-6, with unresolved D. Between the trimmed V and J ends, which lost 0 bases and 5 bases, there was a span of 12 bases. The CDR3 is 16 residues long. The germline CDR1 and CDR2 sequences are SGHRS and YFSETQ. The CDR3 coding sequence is TGCGCCAGCAGCTTGGGCAGGTCCATCGATAATTCACCCCTCCACTTT. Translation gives CASSLGRSIDNSPLHF.

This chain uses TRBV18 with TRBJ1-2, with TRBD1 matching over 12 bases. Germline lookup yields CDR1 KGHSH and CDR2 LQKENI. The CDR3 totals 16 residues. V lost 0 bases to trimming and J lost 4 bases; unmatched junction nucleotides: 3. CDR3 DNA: TGTGCCAGCTCACCACCGATGGGACAGGGGGCCTATGGCTACACCTTC. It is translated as CASSPPMGQGAYGYTF.

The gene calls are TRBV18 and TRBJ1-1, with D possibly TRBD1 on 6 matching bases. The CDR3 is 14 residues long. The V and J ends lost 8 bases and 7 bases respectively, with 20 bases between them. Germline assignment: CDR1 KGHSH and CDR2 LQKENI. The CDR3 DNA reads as TGTGCCAGCCGACGGGACAATCAAGCCCTTGAAGCTTTCTTT. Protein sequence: CASRRDNQALEAFF.

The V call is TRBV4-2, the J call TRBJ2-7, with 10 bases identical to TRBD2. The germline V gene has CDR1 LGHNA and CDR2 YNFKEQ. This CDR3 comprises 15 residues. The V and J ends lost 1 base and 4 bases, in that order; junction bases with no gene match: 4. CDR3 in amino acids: CASSQGASGGYEQYF. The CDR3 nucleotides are TGTGCCAGCAGCCAAGGGGCTAGCGGGGGTTACGAGCAGTACTTC.

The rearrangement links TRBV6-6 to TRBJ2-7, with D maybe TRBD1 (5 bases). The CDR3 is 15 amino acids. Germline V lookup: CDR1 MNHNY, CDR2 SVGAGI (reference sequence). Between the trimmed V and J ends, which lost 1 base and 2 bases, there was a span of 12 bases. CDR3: CASSYLQAPAYEQYF. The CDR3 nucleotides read TGTGCCAGCAGTTACTTACAGGCGCCGGCCTACGAGCAGTACTTC.

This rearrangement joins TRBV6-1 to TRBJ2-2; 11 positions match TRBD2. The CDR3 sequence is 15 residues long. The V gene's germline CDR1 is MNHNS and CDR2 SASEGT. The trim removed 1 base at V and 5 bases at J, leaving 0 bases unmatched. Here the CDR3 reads CASSEGTSGTGELFF. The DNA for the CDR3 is TGTGCCAGCAGTGAAGGGACTAGCGGGACCGGGGAGCTGTTTTTT.

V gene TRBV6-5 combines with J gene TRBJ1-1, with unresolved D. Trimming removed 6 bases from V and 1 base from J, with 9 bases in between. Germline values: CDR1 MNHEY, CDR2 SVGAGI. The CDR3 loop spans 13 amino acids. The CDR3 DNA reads TGTGCCAGCAGCGCCGAGGGGAACACTGAAGCTTTCTTT. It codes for CASSAEGNTEAFF.